These 28 T cell receptor beta chains were all obtained from the same sample, sequenced in a study of blood T cell repertoires in COVID-19. Here immunoSEQ multiplex PCR was the method, and the copy in TCRdb shows in-frame clones only, minus some. The table lists 80,000 to 100,000 clones, 80% of them singletons. The sample was peripheral blood. These receptors came from a man aged 45-65 years who had recovered from COVID-19.

This rearrangement joins TRBV7-3 to TRBJ2-1; D may be TRBD2 (6 bases). Germline V gene lookup returns CDR1 SGHTA and CDR2 FQGTGA. V was shortened by 5 bases and J by 7 bases, with 18 bases between the two germline ends. The CDR3 totals 15 residues. CDR3 DNA sequence: TGTGCCAGCAGCCCCACCGGGGGAGTGGGAAATGAGCAGTTCTTC. Residues: CASSPTGGVGNEQFF.

This chain joins TRBV30 and TRBJ2-3, with D unclear. Trimming left V 1 base short and J 4 bases short, with 9 bases between. Looked up from germline, CDR1 is GTSNPN and CDR2 is SVGIG (reference sequence). This CDR3 has 13 amino acids. The CDR3 reads CAWSGSGPDTQYF. The CDR3 bases are TGTGCCTGGAGTGGCTCGGGTCCAGATACGCAGTATTTT. Full variable domain (missing parts from reference TRBV30 and TRBJ2-3): SQTIHQWPATLVQPVGSPLSLECTVEGTSNPNLYWYRQAAGRGLQLLFYSVGIGQISSEVPQNLSASRPQDRQFILSSKKLLLSDSGFYLCAWSGSGPDTQYFGPGTRLTVL.

DNA of the CDR3: TGTGCCAGCAGCCAGCGGGGTGACGAAAAACTGTTTTTT. Its protein product is CASSQRGDEKLFF. V is TRBV3-1 (or the pseudogene TRBV3-2) and J is TRBJ1-4; D is uncertain. Between the trimmed V and J ends, which lost 3 bases and 8 bases, there was a span of 10 bases. CDR3 length: 13 residues. The germline V gene encodes CDR1 LGHDT and CDR2 YNNKEL (reference sequence).

This clone was observed a handful of times. The CDR3 loop is CASSRWTSGGVYEQYF. For the CDR3, the DNA is TGTGCCAGCAGTCGATGGACTAGCGGGGGGGTCTACGAGCAGTACTTC. This chain connects TRBV6-6 to TRBJ2-7; 15 bases match TRBD2. V was pared by 5 bases and J by 3 bases, with 5 bases of the junction left unmatched. CDR1 and CDR2 from the germline V gene are MNHNY and SVGAGI (reference sequence). The CDR3 length is 16 residues.

This clone showed up just once. This chain connects TRBV7-6 to TRBJ2-1, with TRBD2 matching 8 bases. The V and J ends lost 5 bases and 7 bases, in that order; junction bases with no gene match: 13. The CDR3 length is 16 residues. The germline V gene encodes CDR1 SGHVS and CDR2 FNYEAQ. CDR3 nucleotides: TGTGCCAGCAGCCTGACCGGGACTAGTGGTGATAATGAGCAGTTCTTC. Translation: CASSLTGTSGDNEQFF.

Notes on this clone: Germline and junction disagree at one end, which may indicate a read error. The chain joins TRBV7-3 to TRBJ2-1; D is possibly TRBD2 (5 bases). Germline V gene data show CDR1 as SGHTA and CDR2 as FQGTGA. The CDR3 loop spans 15 amino acids. Written as DNA, the CDR3 is TGTGCCAGCAGCCCAAGAGGACTGTCCTACAGTGAGCAGTTCTTC. Its translation is CASSPRGLSYSEQFF.

The chain is built from TRBV5-1 and TRBJ2-7; a possible D gene is TRBD1 (6 bases). This CDR3 contains 14 residues. The ends were cut back, 3 bases at V and 6 bases at J, with 16 bases in the middle. Germline V lookup: CDR1 SGHRS, CDR2 YFSETQ. CDR3 in DNA: TGCGCCAGCAGCTCAAGCCTAAAACAGGGCGAGCAGTACTTC. Amino acids: CASSSSLKQGEQYF.

V and J are TRBV19 and TRBJ2-7; a possible D gene is TRBD2 (5 bases). The CDR3 consists of 14 residues. Germline CDR1 LNHDA, CDR2 SQIVND (reference sequence). V was trimmed by 7 bases and J by 0 bases, leaving 13 bases between them. As DNA, the CDR3 is TGTGCCAGTAAAGAGGGTTGGTCCTCCTACGAGCAGTACTTC. Translating gives CASKEGWSSYEQYF.

This rearrangement joins TRBV6-5 to TRBJ1-1, with D unclear. V was pared by 0 bases and J by 3 bases, with 11 bases between. Germline V lookup: CDR1 MNHEY, CDR2 SVGAGI. There are 15 residues in the CDR3. CDR3 sequence: CASSYSSEAYTEAFF. As DNA, the CDR3 is TGTGCCAGCAGTTACTCGTCAGAAGCGTACACTGAAGCTTTCTTT.

The gene calls are TRBV10-1 and TRBJ2-1; 9 nucleotides match TRBD1. This CDR3 is built from 14 residues. CDR1 and CDR2 from the germline V gene are WNHNN and SYGVQD (reference sequence). The J segment lost 9 bases and the V segment lost 5 bases, leaving 8 bases of the junction unmatched. The CDR3 DNA reads TGCGCCAGCAGTATTCGGACAGGGGCCGGTGAGCAGTTCTTC. This translates into CASSIRTGAGEQFF.

The CDR3 region is CASSLGLAGSDTQYF. In nucleotides, the CDR3 is TGTGCCAGCAGTCTCGGACTAGCGGGGTCAGATACGCAGTATTTT. The rearrangement joins TRBV3-1 (or the pseudogene TRBV3-2) to TRBJ2-3, with TRBD2 matching over 12 bases. Germline V gene lookup returns CDR1 LGHDT and CDR2 YNNKEL (reference sequence). J was trimmed by 4 bases and V by 6 bases; bases with no gene match: 5. This CDR3 has 15 amino acids.

The V call is TRBV6-2 or TRBV6-3, the J call TRBJ1-5; the match to TRBD1 covers 7 bases. Germline V gene data show CDR1 as MNHEY and CDR2 as SVGEGT. CDR3 length: 16 residues. V lost 6 bases, J lost 7 bases, and 15 bases stayed unmatched. The CDR3 is CASSQGAQGGKQPQHF. The CDR3 coding sequence is TGTGCCAGCAGCCAGGGAGCCCAGGGGGGTAAGCAGCCCCAGCATTTT.

V and J are TRBV18 and TRBJ1-4, with TRBD1 matching 8 bases. The CDR3 spans 16 residues. Trimming cost V 6 bases and J 3 bases; bases outside gene matches: 9. The germline V gene has CDR1 KGHSH and CDR2 LQKENI. Written as DNA, the CDR3 is TGTGCCAGCTCCCAAACGGACAGGGCGGCTAATGAAAAACTGTTTTTT. Encoded protein: CASSQTDRAANEKLFF.

The chain employs TRBV7-9 and TRBJ1-1, with D possibly being TRBD1 (5 bases). The CDR3 runs to 15 residues. V was shortened by 0 bases and J by 4 bases, with 12 bases between the two germline ends. The germline V gene has CDR1 SEHNR and CDR2 FQNEAQ (reference sequence). The CDR3 DNA is TGTGCCAGCAGCTTAGCTGTCGGGGGGATCACTGAAGCTTTCTTT. Protein sequence: CASSLAVGGITEAFF.

The chain couples TRBV4-2 to TRBJ2-7, with TRBD2 matching over 12 bases. Germline V gene data show CDR1 as LGHNA and CDR2 as YNFKEQ. This CDR3 is built from 16 residues. With 4 bases clipped from V and 4 bases from J, the junction kept 8 bases outside the gene matches. This chain's CDR3 is CASSLALAGGLYEQYF. The CDR3 DNA reads TGTGCCAGCAGCCTCGCACTAGCGGGGGGCCTGTACGAGCAGTACTTC.

The J gene is TRBJ1-1, the V gene TRBV18; 10 nucleotides align to TRBD1. This CDR3 spans 15 amino acids. Trimming took 4 bases from V and 1 from J; bases not matched to a gene: 3. Germline-derived CDR1 and CDR2 are KGHSH and LQKENI. CDR3 coding DNA: TGTGCCAGCTCACGAGACAGGGGGCGGAACACTGAAGCTTTCTTT. Its protein is CASSRDRGRNTEAFF.

This chain uses TRBV28 with TRBJ1-1; TRBD1 might be the D (5 bases). The CDR3 length is 15 residues. V was trimmed by 5 bases and J by 4 bases, leaving 17 bases between them. The germline CDR1 and CDR2 sequences are MDHEN and SYDVKM. In nucleotides, the CDR3 is TGTGCCAGCAGTGGGGGGGACCGAGGTGGCACTGAAGCTTTCTTT. This gives the protein CASSGGDRGGTEAFF.

This clone was seen only once. The genes are TRBV6-6 and TRBJ1-1; possibly TRBD1 for D (5 bases). V lost 8 bases and J 1 base, leaving 8 bases between the germline ends. The CDR3 is 12 amino acids. From germline, CDR1 is MNHNY and CDR2 SVGAGI (reference sequence). The CDR3 sequence: CASVQGNTEAFF. For the CDR3, the DNA is TGTGCCAGCGTCCAGGGGAACACTGAAGCTTTCTTT.

This clone was seen only a few times. The J gene is TRBJ1-1, the V gene TRBV4-3; perhaps TRBD1 as D (5 bases). CDR1 is LGHNA and CDR2 is YSLEER in the germline V gene. This CDR3 spans 13 amino acids. Trimming shortened V by 3 bases and J by 11 bases, and 16 bases separated the two germline ends. The CDR3 nucleotides are TGCGCCAGCAGCCAGCTGGTCTCAGGGCCGGCTTTCTTT. Its translation: CASSQLVSGPAFF.

The chain is built from TRBV7-3 and TRBJ2-1, with 11 bases fitting TRBD2. CDR1 is SGHTA, CDR2 FQGTGA, per germline. J gave up 9 bases and V 5 bases, and 9 bases lay outside the gene matches. The CDR3 contains 15 residues. CDR3 protein: CASSPIAGGPGEQFF. The CDR3 nucleotides read TGTGCCAGCAGCCCAATAGCGGGAGGGCCCGGTGAGCAGTTCTTC.

The chain combines TRBV7-9 with TRBJ1-2; TRBD1 matches at 8 bases. CDR3 size: 15 residues. Germline loops: CDR1 SEHNR, CDR2 FQNEAQ (reference sequence). Trimming took 1 base from V and 7 from J; bases not matched to a gene: 8. The DNA of the CDR3 is TGTGCCAGCAGCTTAGTCGCAGGGGGCGCGAGTGGCTACACCTTC. This codes for CASSLVAGGASGYTF.

The chain recombines TRBV28 with TRBJ1-2, with unresolved D. V was cut by 3 bases and J by 8 bases, with 10 bases left in between. This CDR3 is built from 12 residues. Germline V gene sequence: CDR1 MDHEN, CDR2 SYDVKM. CDR3 sequence: CASSLGPWGYTF. The DNA of the CDR3 is TGTGCCAGCAGTTTGGGCCCGTGGGGCTACACCTTC.

V is TRBV7-9 and J is TRBJ1-3, with D tentatively TRBD1 (6 bases). Trimming stripped 5 bases from V and 15 bases from J, with 14 bases between. The germline CDR1 and CDR2 sequences are SEHNR and FQNEAQ (reference sequence). This CDR3 has 11 residues. The CDR3 is CASSPLRDTYF. The CDR3 nucleotides are TGTGCCAGCAGCCCTTTAAGGGACACATATTTT. The full variable domain, in which reference TRBV7-9 and TRBJ1-3 provide the parts outside the CDR3, is DTGVSQNPRHKITKRGQNVTFRCDPISEHNRLYWYRQTLGQGPEFLTYFQNEAQLEKSRLLSDRFSAERPKGSFSTLEIQRTEQGDSAMYLCASSPLRDTYFGEGSWLTVV.

The chain employs TRBV14 and TRBJ2-1, with TRBD2 matching 14 bases. V trimming: 5 bases; J trimming: 12 bases; junction bases outside the gene matches: 6. The CDR3 is 14 amino acids. Germline V CDR1 and CDR2: SGHDN, FVKESK. The CDR3 region is CASSGTSGSLGQFF. CDR3 DNA: TGTGCCAGCAGCGGGACTAGCGGGAGTCTTGGGCAGTTCTTC.

The chain links TRBV2 to TRBJ2-3; 9 positions agree with TRBD1. V shed 9 bases, J shed 4 bases, and the junction held 2 bases outside the gene matches. The CDR3 consists of 12 residues. CDR1 and CDR2 (germline): SNHLY, FYNNEI. The CDR3 sequence is CARGTGPDTQYF. As DNA, the CDR3 is TGTGCCAGGGGGACAGGGCCAGATACGCAGTATTTT.

The chain couples TRBV27 to TRBJ1-3; TRBD1 is a possible D gene (5 bases). V gave up 1 base and J gave up 0 bases, with 13 bases separating them. The CDR3 runs 17 residues. Germline lookup yields CDR1 MNHEY and CDR2 SMNVEV (reference sequence). The chain's CDR3 is CASSLFGRRGSGNTIYF. CDR3 DNA sequence: TGTGCCAGCAGTTTATTTGGGCGGAGGGGCTCTGGAAACACCATATATTTT.

The chain recombines TRBV12-5 with TRBJ2-3; D gene ambiguous. Germline CDR1 is LGHNT and CDR2 is FRNRAP. The CDR3 runs to 12 residues. Trimming cost V 7 bases and J 4 bases, with 9 bases left between them. This CDR3 reads CASALGADTQYF. Written as DNA, the CDR3 is TGTGCTAGTGCCCTAGGCGCAGATACGCAGTATTTT.

This clone was seen more than once but under ten times. The rearrangement joins TRBV2 to TRBJ1-4; TRBD1 is a possible D gene (6 bases). The CDR3 is made up of 15 amino acids. From germline, CDR1 is SNHLY and CDR2 FYNNEI. V dropped 7 bases and J dropped 2 bases, with 14 bases sitting between them. CDR3 sequence: CASNNQQGTNEKLFF. For the CDR3, the DNA is TGTGCCAGCAATAATCAACAGGGCACTAATGAAAAACTGTTTTTT.